A selection of T cell receptor beta chains follows, all from one sample in a study of CD8 T cells in Susac syndrome. Each CDR3 protein is one row after TCRdb ran MiXCR on the immunoSEQ multiplex PCR reads. The sample yields approximately 300,000 distinct CDR3 sequences, 65% to 90% seen once. Sample: CD8+ T cells from PBMCs. The receptor set was obtained from a human donor with multiple sclerosis. Both conserved end residues are trimmed from each CDR3. Each record gives: J gene, V gene, CDR3 length, CDR3 protein.

>TRBJ2-3|TRBV24-1|10
ATSEQGSTQY
>TRBJ2-3|TRBV7-8|15
ASSSSRDHPSTDTQY
>TRBJ2-1|TRBV10-3|13
AISGLGGYLNEQF
>TRBJ1-1|TRBV6-5|12
ASSSAAVDTEAF
>TRBJ1-1|TRBV6-5|12
ASSYSIENTEAF
>TRBJ2-1|TRBV2|12
ASSGTAGGNEQF
>TRBJ2-7|TRBV5-6|13
ASSLVWDSGYEQY
>TRBJ2-1|TRBV19|13
ASSGQGSPYNEQF
>TRBJ2-1|TRBV6-5|12
ASSYKASYNEQF
>TRBJ1-5|TRBV20-1|11
SASISSEQPQH
>TRBJ2-1|TRBV15|10
ATSGGGGGQF
>TRBJ1-2|TRBV6-1|12
ASSLGRQGYGYT
>TRBJ2-5|TRBV30|15
AWRGLADLWAQETQY
>TRBJ2-7|TRBV3-1|12
ASSPQREVHEQY
>TRBJ1-2|TRBV9|14
ASSVDPIGRNAGYT
>TRBJ1-4|TRBV12-3/TRBV12-4|11
ASRADTNEKLF
>TRBJ2-7|TRBV4-2|16
AGSRETTGTSGTYEQY
>TRBJ1-1|TRBV30|12
AWSWGQGSSEAF
>TRBJ2-1|TRBV5-6|13
ASSLGGQFKNEQF
>TRBJ1-1|TRBV30|11
AWSAGTGGEAF
>TRBJ2-3|TRBV4-3|15
ASSQDGLAGATDTQY
>TRBJ2-2|TRBV6-5|17
ASSYSIGRTGLNTGELF